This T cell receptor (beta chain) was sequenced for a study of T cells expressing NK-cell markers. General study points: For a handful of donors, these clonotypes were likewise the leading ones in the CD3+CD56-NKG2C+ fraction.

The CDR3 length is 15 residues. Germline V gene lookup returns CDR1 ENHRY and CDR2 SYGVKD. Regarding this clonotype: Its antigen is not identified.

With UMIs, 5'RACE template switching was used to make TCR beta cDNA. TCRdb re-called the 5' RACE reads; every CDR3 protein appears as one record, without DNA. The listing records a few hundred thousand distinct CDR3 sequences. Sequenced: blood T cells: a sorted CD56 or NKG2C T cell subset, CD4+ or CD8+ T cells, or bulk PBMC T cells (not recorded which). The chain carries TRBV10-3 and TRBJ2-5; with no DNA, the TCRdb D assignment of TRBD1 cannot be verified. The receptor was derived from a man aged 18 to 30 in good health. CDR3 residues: CAISESGQGQETQYF.